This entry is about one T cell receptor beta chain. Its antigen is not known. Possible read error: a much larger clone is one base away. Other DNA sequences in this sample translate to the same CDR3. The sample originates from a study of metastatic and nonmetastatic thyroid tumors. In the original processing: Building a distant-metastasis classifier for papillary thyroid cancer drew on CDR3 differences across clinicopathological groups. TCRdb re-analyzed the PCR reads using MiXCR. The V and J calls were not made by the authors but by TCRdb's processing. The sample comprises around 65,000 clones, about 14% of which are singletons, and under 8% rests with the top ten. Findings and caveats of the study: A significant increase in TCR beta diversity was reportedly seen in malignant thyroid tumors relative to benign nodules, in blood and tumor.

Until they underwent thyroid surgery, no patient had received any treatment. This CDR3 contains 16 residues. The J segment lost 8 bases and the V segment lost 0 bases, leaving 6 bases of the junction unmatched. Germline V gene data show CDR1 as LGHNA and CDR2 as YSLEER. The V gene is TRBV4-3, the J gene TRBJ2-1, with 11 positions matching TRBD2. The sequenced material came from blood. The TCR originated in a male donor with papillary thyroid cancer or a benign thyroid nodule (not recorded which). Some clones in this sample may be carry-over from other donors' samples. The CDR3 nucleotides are TGCGCCAGCAGCCAAGAGATAGCGGGAGGGCCTCATGAGCAGTTCTTC. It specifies CASSQEIAGGPHEQFF.